A single sample gave rise to the 29 T cell receptor beta chains below, sequenced in a study of blood T cell repertoires in COVID-19. TCRdb's copy holds only in-frame clones and misses some; the assay was immunoSEQ multiplex PCR. The table includes about 370,000 clones, roughly nine tenths detected once. The sample was peripheral blood. All receptors derive from a woman in her twenties or thirties with COVID-19, enrolled during active disease.

The V call is TRBV5-4, the J call TRBJ2-2; D might be TRBD1 (6 bases). The CDR3 length is 15 residues. Trimming stripped 3 bases from V and 4 bases from J, with 13 bases between. CDR1 is SGHNT and CDR2 is YYREEE in the germline V gene (reference sequence). The CDR3 region is CASSSGLRGTGELFF. The CDR3 DNA follows: TGTGCCAGCAGCTCGGGCCTCAGGGGCACCGGGGAGCTGTTTTTT.

The chain links TRBV28 to TRBJ2-7; D is perhaps TRBD2 (5 bases). The CDR3 extends over 14 amino acids. Trimming stripped 8 bases from V and 6 bases from J, with 20 bases between. The germline CDR1 and CDR2 sequences are MDHEN and SYDVKM. CDR3 in amino acids: CASRLIGLPAEQYF. The CDR3 DNA is TGTGCCAGCCGACTCATAGGACTGCCGGCCGAGCAGTACTTC.

J is TRBJ2-5 and V is TRBV5-1; D is perhaps TRBD1 (6 bases). The CDR3 has 15 residues. Trimming removed 0 bases at V and 5 bases at J, with 14 bases between. Germline CDR1 and CDR2: SGHRS and YFSETQ. The CDR3 is CASSLAGARVETQYF. The CDR3 nucleotides read TGCGCCAGCAGCTTGGCAGGGGCGCGAGTGGAGACCCAGTACTTC.

V and J are TRBV27 and TRBJ1-4, with D perhaps matching TRBD1 (5 bases). The CDR3 has 14 amino acids. Germline CDR1 and CDR2: MNHEY and SMNVEV (reference sequence). The V gene lost 6 bases and the J gene lost 4 bases, with 12 bases spanning the gap. CDR3 region: CASSSDRYNEKLFF. In DNA form, the CDR3 reads TGTGCCAGCAGCTCAGACAGATATAATGAAAAACTGTTTTTT. The full variable domain, rest sourced from reference TRBV27 and TRBJ1-4, is EAQVTQNPRYLITVTGKKLTVTCSQNMNHEYMSWYRQDPGLGLRQIYYSMNVEVTDKGDVPEGYKVSRKEKRNFPLILESPSPNQTSLYFCASSSDRYNEKLFFGSGTQLSVL.

The chain combines TRBV6-1 with TRBJ2-7, with TRBD1 identical over 9 bases. Germline-derived CDR1 and CDR2 are MNHNS and SASEGT. This CDR3 is 13 amino acids long. Germline trimming cut 11 bases from V and 6 bases from J; bases unmatched to any gene: 11. The CDR3 DNA follows: TGTGCCGCAGCTTGGACAGGGGACGGCGAGCAGTACTTC. It translates to CAAAWTGDGEQYF.

This chain uses TRBV5-8 with TRBJ1-2, with D unclear. V lost 0 bases and J lost 12, with 15 bases in between. The CDR3 spans 13 residues. Germline V CDR1 and CDR2: SGHTS, YDEGEE. CDR3: CASSLEFIPGNTF. DNA of the CDR3: TGTGCCAGCAGCTTGGAATTTATACCAGGCAACACCTTC.

The V and J genes are TRBV2 and TRBJ2-5; D possibly corresponds to TRBD1 (6 bases). This CDR3 contains 20 residues. Trimming cost V 6 bases and J 3 bases, with 32 bases left between them. Germline V lookup: CDR1 SNHLY, CDR2 FYNNEI. The CDR3 region has the DNA TGTGCCAGCAGCAGACTCGGACCTCTCGGTACAGGGCCAGGGGAAGAGACCCAGTACTTC. Its translation is CASSRLGPLGTGPGEETQYF.

V and J are TRBV11-3 and TRBJ2-4, with 8 positions matching TRBD2. This CDR3 is built from 16 residues. J was trimmed by 0 bases and V by 5 bases; bases with no gene match: 6. From germline, CDR1 is SGHNT and CDR2 YENEEA. CDR3 sequence: CASSGTGGIAKNIQYF. The DNA for the CDR3 is TGTGCCAGCAGCGGAACGGGGGGGATAGCCAAAAACATTCAGTACTTC.

The chain employs TRBV10-1 and TRBJ1-2, with TRBD1 identical over 7 bases. This CDR3 is built from 15 residues. Germline CDR1 WNHNN, CDR2 SYGVQD (reference sequence). Unmatched junction bases numbered 7, after V lost 1 base and J lost 5 bases. The CDR3 region is CASSEFPGTAYGYTF. CDR3 DNA: TGCGCCAGCAGTGAGTTTCCTGGGACAGCTTATGGCTACACCTTC.

V usage is TRBV5-1 and J usage is TRBJ2-5, with 11 bases lining up with TRBD2. The CDR3 loop spans 15 amino acids. The germline V gene encodes CDR1 SGHRS and CDR2 YFSETQ. V was clipped by 4 bases and J by 2 bases; unmatched bases: 4. The CDR3: CASSVLAGGQETQYF. CDR3 DNA: TGCGCCAGCAGCGTGCTAGCGGGGGGACAAGAGACCCAGTACTTC.

CDR3 in amino acids: CASSFGPGLAGGNEQFF. The CDR3 nucleotides read TGTGCCAGCAGCTTCGGTCCGGGACTAGCGGGAGGGAATGAGCAGTTCTTC. The gene calls are TRBV5-4 and TRBJ2-1; 16 nucleotides agree with TRBD2. This CDR3 comprises 17 residues. Germline lookup yields CDR1 SGHNT and CDR2 YYREEE (reference sequence). Trimming at V came to 2 bases and at J to 7 bases, leaving 6 bases not matched to a gene.

The chain employs TRBV10-3 and TRBJ1-2; possibly TRBD1 for D (6 bases). There are 14 residues in the CDR3. From germline, CDR1 is ENHRY and CDR2 SYGVKD. With 6 bases removed from V and 4 bases from J, the gap between germline ends came to 15 bases. The CDR3 coding sequence is TGTGCCATCAGGGGGGCAGGGGACCCCTATGGCTACACCTTC. It specifies CAIRGAGDPYGYTF.

The V gene is TRBV19, the J gene TRBJ2-1; D not certain. The CDR3 spans 13 residues. Germline assignment: CDR1 LNHDA and CDR2 SQIVND (reference sequence). Trimming shortened V by 5 bases and J by 11 bases, and 16 bases separated the two germline ends. This CDR3 is CASSVPERAQQFF. CDR3 sequence (DNA): TGTGCCAGTAGTGTTCCCGAGCGAGCCCAGCAGTTCTTC.

The chain links TRBV21-1 to TRBJ2-1; the table's D call, TRBD2, was not checked against the DNA. TRBV21-1 counts as a pseudogene. The CDR3 extends over 16 amino acids. Here the CDR3 DNA reads TGTGCCAGCAGCTCTAGGCGAGGGATCTCCTACAATGAGCAGTTCTTC. Protein sequence: CASSSRRGISYNEQFF.

V and J are TRBV7-9 and TRBJ1-5, with a tentative D call TRBD1 (5 bases). Germline values: CDR1 SEHNR, CDR2 FQNEAQ (reference sequence). Trimming took 5 bases from V and 7 from J, leaving 9 bases between them. The CDR3 is 12 residues long. The CDR3: CASSPQGQPQHF. The CDR3, as DNA: TGTGCCAGCAGCCCTCAGGGACAGCCCCAGCATTTT.

The gene calls are TRBV14 and TRBJ2-7, with D hard to call. The CDR3 spans 15 residues. Trimming took off 0 bases at V and 5 bases at J, with 14 bases between the two ends. Germline V gives CDR1 SGHDN, CDR2 FVKESK. CDR3 DNA sequence: TGTGCCAGCAGCCAAGAGGTAAGACTCTCAAACGAGCAGTACGTC. Amino acid sequence: CASSQEVRLSNEQYV.

This clone occurred a few times. The V and J genes are TRBV18 and TRBJ2-2, with D tentatively TRBD1 (6 bases). The length of the CDR3 is 16 residues. Trimming shortened V by 0 bases and J by 6 bases, and 14 bases separated the two germline ends. Germline V gives CDR1 KGHSH, CDR2 LQKENI. The CDR3 loop is CASSPPQGRLAGELFF. The CDR3 nucleotides are TGTGCCAGCTCACCACCACAGGGTCGCCTCGCCGGGGAGCTGTTTTTT.

In nucleotides, the CDR3 is TGTGCCAGCAGACCGGGACAGCGGCACACTGAAGCTTTCTTT. Its translation is CASRPGQRHTEAFF. The chain recombines TRBV6-5 with TRBJ1-1; 7 bases align to TRBD1. CDR3 size: 14 residues. The trim removed 6 bases at V and 3 bases at J, leaving 7 bases unmatched. Germline CDR1 MNHEY, CDR2 SVGAGI.

The chain carries TRBV5-6 and TRBJ2-3; 11 positions agree with TRBD2. Trimming took 0 bases from V and 8 from J; bases not matched to a gene: 2. The CDR3 extends over 14 amino acids. The germline CDR1 and CDR2 sequences are SGHDT and YYEEEE. The CDR3 nucleotides are TGTGCCAGCAGCTTGGTAGCGGGAGGGGCTACGCAGTATTTT. It is translated as CASSLVAGGATQYF.

The J gene is TRBJ1-2, the V gene TRBV9, with 7 bases that match TRBD1. V trimming: 1 base; J trimming: 7 bases; junction bases outside the gene matches: 10. Germline assignment: CDR1 SGDLS and CDR2 YYNGEE. CDR3 length equals 15 residues. The CDR3 protein is CASSVPSLGQSGYTF. The DNA of the CDR3 is TGTGCCAGCAGCGTACCTTCACTGGGACAGAGTGGCTACACCTTC.

This clone was recorded a few times. The chain joins TRBV5-4 to TRBJ2-7; D unclear. V gave up 0 bases and J gave up 5 bases, with 15 bases separating them. The CDR3 is made up of 15 amino acids. Germline-derived CDR1 and CDR2 are SGHNT and YYREEE (reference sequence). CDR3 nucleotides: TGTGCCAGCAGCTTGGCCGCAGCCATAAGCGACGAGCAGTACTTC. This translates into CASSLAAAISDEQYF.

The chain employs TRBV27 and TRBJ2-7; 10 bases map to TRBD2. J was trimmed by 2 bases and V by 3 bases; bases with no gene match: 10. Germline V gives CDR1 MNHEY, CDR2 SMNVEV (reference sequence). This CDR3 spans 17 amino acids. CDR3: CASSLGPGLAPTYEQYF. CDR3 coding DNA: TGTGCCAGCAGTTTGGGACCGGGACTAGCGCCGACCTACGAGCAGTACTTC.

The chain employs TRBV10-2 and TRBJ1-2; 11 bases fit TRBD1. Germline CDR1 reads WSHSY; CDR2 reads SAAADI. Trimming took 2 bases from V and 4 from J; bases not matched to a gene: 3. The CDR3 sequence is 15 residues long. CDR3: CASSEGGQGAYGYTF. The DNA of the CDR3 is TGCGCCAGCAGTGAGGGCGGACAGGGGGCCTATGGCTACACCTTC.

The chain employs TRBV5-4 and TRBJ2-7; a possible D gene is TRBD1 (6 bases). This CDR3 contains 16 residues. In germline, CDR1 is SGHNT, CDR2 YYREEE (reference sequence). Trimming removed 6 bases from V and 0 bases from J, with 19 bases in between. CDR3 in DNA: TGTGCCAGCATCCTAAGGGGCAGGGGAAGCTCCTACGAGCAGTACGTC. Translated: CASILRGRGSSYEQYV.

This sequence joins TRBV24-1 and TRBJ2-2; maybe TRBD2 (7 bases). The V end was cut by 4 bases, the J end by 2 bases, with 16 bases between. CDR3 length: 17 residues. CDR1 and CDR2 from the germline V gene are KGHDR and SFDVKD. The CDR3 sequence is CATSDPKGGVNTGELFF. Here the CDR3 DNA reads TGTGCCACCAGTGACCCGAAAGGGGGGGTTAACACCGGGGAGCTGTTTTTT.

This chain uses TRBV19 with TRBJ1-5, with D perhaps matching TRBD1 (5 bases). The germline CDR1 and CDR2 sequences are LNHDA and SQIVND (reference sequence). Trimming removed 3 bases at V and 9 bases at J, with 12 bases between. The CDR3 sequence is 13 residues long. CDR3 DNA: TGTGCCAGTAGTATTGAGCAGGGAGGGCCCCAGCATTTT. As protein: CASSIEQGGPQHF.

V is TRBV5-6 and J is TRBJ2-5, with D possibly matching TRBD1 (6 bases). CDR1 is SGHDT, CDR2 YYEEEE, per germline. The V end lost 3 bases, the J end lost 5 bases, and 23 bases lay between the germline ends. The CDR3 sequence is 17 residues long. DNA of the CDR3: TGTGCCAGCAGCTATACACGTGCTACAGGGAACGGCGAGACCCAGTACTTC. Translated: CASSYTRATGNGETQYF. Supplemented by reference TRBV5-6 and TRBJ2-5, the full variable domain reads DAGVTQSPTHLIKTRGQQVTLRCSPKSGHDTVSWYQQALGQGPQFIFQYYEEEERQRGNFPDRFSGHQFPNYSSELNVNALLLGDSALYLCASSYTRATGNGETQYFGPGTRLLVL.

This chain joins TRBV5-5 and TRBJ2-2, with TRBD2 identical over 8 bases. CDR1 and CDR2 (germline): SGHKS, YYEKEE (reference sequence). Trimming cost V 0 bases and J 5 bases; bases outside gene matches: 3. CDR3 length: 15 amino acids. The CDR3 region has the DNA TGTGCCAGCAGCTTGGGAGCGGGGGTAACCGGGGAGCTGTTTTTT. Its translation: CASSLGAGVTGELFF.

The chain recombines TRBV11-2 with TRBJ1-4; D call uncertain. The ends were cut back, 1 base at V and 10 bases at J, with 13 bases in the middle. The CDR3 extends over 14 amino acids. Germline V gene sequence: CDR1 SGHAT, CDR2 FQNNGV. CDR3 nucleotide sequence: TGTGCCAGCAGCTTAGGATCAGTGGAGGGAAAACTGTTTTTT. This encodes CASSLGSVEGKLFF.